The rows below give T cell receptor beta chains drawn from one sample of a study of blood T cells in healthy people across ages. TCRdb ran MiXCR on the 5' RACE reads and lists one entry per CDR3 protein. The sample has about 580,000 distinct CDR3 sequences; roughly 43% are singletons. Sequenced: blood. The receptors were gathered from an elderly man in good health. Both conserved end residues are part of each CDR3. Each record gives: J gene, V gene, CDR3 protein.

>TRBJ1-1|TRBV6-6
CASSILNTEAFF
>TRBJ2-3|TRBV7-7
CASSPYSGRQKGTDTQYF
>TRBJ2-3|TRBV7-9
CASSFDLAGTDTQYF
>TRBJ1-1|TRBV7-2
CASSNTGSDTEAFF
>TRBJ2-3|TRBV7-9
CASSPRGSGGAKADTQYF
>TRBJ1-2|TRBV3-1
CASSQYRGPNGYTF
>TRBJ2-1|TRBV7-2
CASTTRDRVYEQFF
>TRBJ2-1|TRBV20-1
CSARGRMGDHEQFF
>TRBJ1-6|TRBV27
CASSITGLKNSPLHF
>TRBJ2-1|TRBV27
CASTPRTSGNEQFF
>TRBJ2-3|TRBV20-1
CSTSGPAGSDTQYF
>TRBJ2-3|TRBV18
CASSPGRWTDTQYF
>TRBJ1-5|TRBV7-2
CASSPDRGAVQPQHF
>TRBJ2-1|TRBV12-3/TRBV12-4
CASKIGGFNEQFF
>TRBJ1-2|TRBV29-1
CSVIGQDYGYTF
>TRBJ1-4|TRBV21-1
CASSKSGQDYDQPHEKLFF
>TRBJ1-1|TRBV6-5
CASSYSWQGMRKTEAFF
>TRBJ2-7|TRBV20-1
CSARGFLVRTSSNEQYF
>TRBJ2-3|TRBV24-1
CATSEPPGGSTDTQYF
>TRBJ2-1|TRBV20-1
CSARNMAASSYNEQFF
>TRBJ1-2|TRBV6-6
CASSYVFGVDGYTF
>TRBJ2-1|TRBV4-3
CASSPWTSSNEQFF
>TRBJ1-1|TRBV7-2
CASSSQGGGRRWNTEAFF
>TRBJ2-2|TRBV3-1
CASSYVGGKNTGELFF
>TRBJ1-5|TRBV6-1
CASSAPASGGGQPQHF
>TRBJ2-1|TRBV20-1
CSAATNANNEQFF